This TCR beta chain originates from a study of T cell changes during pregnancy in multiple sclerosis. Trimming removed 3 bases from V and 9 bases from J, with 9 bases in between. The CDR3 is 11 amino acids. Germline V CDR1 and CDR2: SGHRS, YFSETQ. Measured with immunoSEQ multiplex PCR; TCRdb has only the in-frame clones, and not every one. This table holds about 50,000 clones, roughly 92% found once. This clone was observed once. The source of this sequence is a female donor with multiple sclerosis, enrolled in a pregnancy study. Specimen: CD4+ T cells from peripheral blood mononuclear cells, collected before pregnancy. This chain joins TRBV5-1 and TRBJ2-5; tentative D call: TRBD2 (6 bases). The CDR3 reads CASSYSGAQYF. The CDR3 nucleotides are TGCGCCAGCAGCTACTCGGGGGCCCAGTACTTC. Based on the CDR3 plus reference TRBV5-1 and TRBJ2-5, the full variable domain is KAGVTQTPRYLIKTRGQQVTLSCSPISGHRSVSWYQQTPGQGLQFLFEYFSETQRNKGNFPGRFSGRQFSNSRSEMNVSTLELGDSALYLCASSYSGAQYFGPGTRLLVL.